This TCR beta chain was identified during a study of PD-L1 blockade in urothelial cancer. Study-wide background: Atezolizumab (1,200 mg intravenously every 3 weeks) began around 2014 for patients. Patients' prior chemotherapy regimens numbered 0 to 3. Blood was analyzed 3 weeks (second dose) and 6 weeks after treatment start. Median T cell yield per blood sample was more than 120,000 cells.

Produced via immunoSEQ multiplex PCR; TCRdb's table is partial and in-frame only. The sample lists 55,000 to 70,000 clones; just over 85% were seen once. This clone turned up a few times. Germline lookup yields CDR1 DFQATT and CDR2 SNEGSKA (reference sequence). V lost 2 bases and J 5 bases, leaving 6 bases between the germline ends. The CDR3 runs to 11 residues. The sequencing here drew on PBMCs, taken around atezolizumab (anti-PD-L1) treatment. The chain combines TRBV20-1 with TRBJ1-1; no clear D. This TCR came from a man aged 45-60 years with urothelial cancer. CDR3 coding DNA: TGCAGTGCTAGACAGCGGACTGAAGCTTTCTTT. Translated: CSARQRTEAFF.